Below are 9 T cell receptor beta chains sequenced from a single sample in a study of blood T cell repertoires in COVID-19. The method was immunoSEQ multiplex PCR; TCRdb's version includes in-frame clones alone and lacks a portion of them. The sample contains 300,000 to 400,000 clones, around 86% of which appear only once. Sequencing was done on a sample of PBMCs or T cells enriched from blood (not recorded which). All receptors derive from a woman in her 40s with acute COVID-19.

This chain links TRBV19 with TRBJ1-5, with 7 positions matching TRBD1. The V segment lost 7 bases and the J segment 6 bases; nucleotides outside the gene matches: 9. CDR3 length: 14 residues. Germline V gene sequence: CDR1 LNHDA, CDR2 SQIVND (reference sequence). The CDR3 here is CASTTGQSFQPQHF. The CDR3 DNA follows: TGTGCCAGTACCACGGGACAGTCGTTTCAGCCCCAGCATTTT.

The rearrangement joins TRBV28 to TRBJ1-5; possibly TRBD1 for D (6 bases). CDR3 length equals 17 residues. CDR1 and CDR2 (germline): MDHEN, SYDVKM. Trimming removed 3 bases from V and 0 bases from J, with 15 bases in between. The CDR3 sequence is CASSLLTQGNSNQPQHF. CDR3 DNA sequence: TGTGCCAGCAGTTTGTTAACTCAGGGGAATAGCAATCAGCCCCAGCATTTT.

The chain links TRBV28 to TRBJ1-2; D gene uncertain. The germline V and J ends were trimmed by 5 bases and 3 bases, with 7 bases remaining between them. Germline lookup yields CDR1 MDHEN and CDR2 SYDVKM. CDR3 size: 12 residues. The CDR3 reads CASSIGDYGYTF. In nucleotides, the CDR3 is TGTGCCAGCAGTATCGGGGACTATGGCTACACCTTC.

This clone was picked up a small number of times. The sample has other DNA sequences that encode this CDR3 too. The chain uses TRBV6-2 or TRBV6-3 and TRBJ1-5; 7 positions agree with TRBD1. V was clipped by 5 bases and J by 3 bases; unmatched bases: 7. CDR1 MNHEY and CDR2 SVGEGT come from the germline V gene. CDR3 length: 15 residues. The chain's CDR3 is CASSTGTAPNQPQHF. The CDR3 coding sequence is TGTGCCAGCAGTACCGGGACAGCACCCAATCAGCCCCAGCATTTT.

The rearrangement joins TRBV19 to TRBJ1-3; no definite D call. Germline CDR1 reads LNHDA; CDR2 reads SQIVND (reference sequence). The CDR3 is 14 amino acids. V was pared by 3 bases and J by 4 bases, with 10 bases between. The CDR3 nucleotides read TGTGCCAGTAGTATGAGGGCGAGAGGAAACACCATATATTTT. This translates into CASSMRARGNTIYF.

This clone was seen a few times. The V gene is TRBV9, the J gene TRBJ1-6; D unresolved. The CDR3 contains 14 residues. Germline lookup yields CDR1 SGDLS and CDR2 YYNGEE. Trimming shortened V by 0 bases and J by 11 bases, and 12 bases separated the two germline ends. CDR3 residues: CASSVGQRKPPLHF. CDR3 nucleotides: TGTGCCAGCAGCGTAGGTCAGCGAAAACCACCCCTCCACTTT.

The chain recombines TRBV24-1 with TRBJ2-2, with D possibly being TRBD1 (6 bases). V shed 2 bases and J shed 7 bases, with 25 bases lying between them. The CDR3 loop spans 19 amino acids. Germline V gives CDR1 KGHDR, CDR2 SFDVKD. The CDR3 sequence is CATSDSPKYRVSTVGELFF. Written as DNA, the CDR3 is TGTGCCACCAGTGATTCGCCCAAATACAGGGTCTCGACGGTCGGGGAGCTGTTTTTT.

The rearrangement links TRBV7-2 to TRBJ1-1; D perhaps matches TRBD1 (5 bases). This CDR3 region has 15 residues. The germline CDR1 and CDR2 sequences are SGHTA and FQGNSA. V dropped 2 bases and J dropped 1 base, with 11 bases sitting between them. CDR3 sequence: CASSLFSRENTEAFF. CDR3 coding DNA: TGTGCCAGCAGCTTATTTAGCAGGGAGAACACTGAAGCTTTCTTT.

V gene TRBV3-1 (or the pseudogene TRBV3-2) combines with J gene TRBJ1-1; a weak D match, TRBD1 (5 bases). The V end was cut by 1 base, the J end by 4 bases, with 7 bases between. Germline lookup yields CDR1 LGHDT and CDR2 YNNKEL (reference sequence). The CDR3 extends over 13 amino acids. Here the CDR3 reads CASSQAQGTEAFF. The CDR3 nucleotides are TGTGCCAGCAGCCAAGCCCAGGGCACTGAAGCTTTCTTT.